This TCR beta chain came from a study of cytomegalovirus exposure and HLA in healthy donors. Points from the study as a whole: The study flagged approximately 180 TCR beta chains as cytomegalovirus-associated. Some public TCRs appeared in many individuals, while most sequences were rare.

Libraries were prepared by immunoSEQ multiplex PCR; TCRdb keeps only in-frame clonotypes and omits some of them. The profile shows tens of thousands of clones, roughly 94% of them singletons. CDR3 length: 13 residues. The V gene lost 2 bases and the J gene lost 1 base, with 5 bases spanning the gap. Per germline, CDR1 SGHTA and CDR2 FQGNSA. Remarks on this clone: Its specificity is not known.

This TCR derives from a man aged 18 to 30 in good health and CMV-seropositive. The sequencing sample was made of PBMCs. The chain combines TRBV7-2 with TRBJ1-1; no clear D gene. The CDR3, as DNA: TGTGCCAGCAGCTTATCACAGAACACTGAAGCTTTCTTT. Its protein is CASSLSQNTEAFF.